This TCR beta chain was documented in a study of vaccination and CD4 T cells after COVID-19 (dated by TCRdb to between 2021 and 2024). For the study in its entirety: In the convalescent cohort there were six males and four females, among whom were two Hispanic individuals, seven Caucasians, two Asians and one multiracial person. Two doses of either the Pfizer-BioNTech BNT162b2 vaccine (n=8) or the Moderna mRNA-1273 vaccine (n=2) were administered to participants. Post-COVID blood samples were collected from convalescent patients a median of roughly 100 days after diagnosis, with a range of about 30 to 180 days. The time from the second vaccine dose to post-vaccine blood sampling had a median of approximately 72 days and ranged from 14 to 241 days. Culture stimuli were overlapping spike peptide pools from SARS-CoV-2 and from the common cold coronaviruses HCoV-NL63, HCoV-OC43 and HCoV-229E. Control cultures received a CEFX viral epitope pool as the positive control, an HIV-1 Nef peptide pool as the negative control, or no peptide. In over 8 COVID-19 convalescent patients and a handful of infection-naive healthy vaccine recipients, researchers compared the spike-specific CD4+ TCR repertoire from before mRNA vaccination with the repertoire from after. Memory CD4+ T cell crossreactivity between SARS-CoV-2 and common cold coronavirus spike proteins was assessed at the TCR clonotype level in an earlier paper using these donors.

The treatment or condition label on this specimen signifies: approximately 10-day PBMC culture with coronavirus spike peptide pools or control peptides (ViraFEST assay). CD4+ T cells from unexposed donors were collected before the COVID-19 pandemic (2011-2018). The ViraFEST assay was used in the study, in which antigen-specific T cells were expanded with peptide pools and expanded clonotypes were subsequently identified by TCR sequencing. Each well held 2.1 million or so PBMCs cultured in IMDM containing around 5.1% human AB serum and around 10 IU/ml IL-2, with roughly 10 ug/ml peptide pools added. Half of the culture medium was replaced with fresh IL-2-containing medium on days 3 and 7. CD4+ T cells were isolated after approximately ten days of culture through negative selection using the EasySep CD4+ T cell isolation kit. As cell numbers permitted, CD4+ T cells from unexposed donors were tested for reactivity to SARS-CoV-2 S and N and to four common cold coronavirus spike pools. Ficoll-Paque Plus gradient centrifugation was used to isolate PBMCs from whole blood, and the isolated PBMCs were then either used fresh or cryopreserved at -140C. Culture conditions were generally each tested in triplicate wells. Leukapheresis product for the unexposed donors was bought commercially.

On the study overall, not on this receptor specifically: Of the vaccine-specific clones found in convalescent patients, nearly all (304 of 307) were mono-reactive for SARS-CoV-2 spike instead of being cross-reactive with common cold coronaviruses. The study included relatively few convalescent patients and did not analyze early timepoints after natural infection. In convalescent patients, a median about 84% of post-vaccine SARS-CoV-2-reactive clones were detected only after vaccination, and vaccine-specific priming was suggested by this finding. The median number of SARS-CoV-2-reactive clonotypes rose from 21 after infection to 35 to 45 after vaccination, but the change was not significant.

In regard to this clonotype: Its recognized antigen is unknown. Qualities for individual bases were not recorded, and no much larger clone is one base off.

Library construction relied on PCR. DNA from cultured CD4+ T cells was subjected to TCR sequencing with the Oncomine TCR Beta short-read assay at the Johns Hopkins FTIC core. Genomic DNA was extracted from the cultured CD4+ T cells with the QIAamp micro DNA kit. Oncomine TCR Beta libraries from cultured CD4+ T cells were pooled using unique dual indexes and sequenced on an Illumina iSeq 100. Per the authors' processing: Non-productive sequences were removed, and CDR3s that did not start with C, did not end with F or W, or were shorter than 7 amino acids were discarded. The MANAFEST web application was used to identify antigen-specific clonotypes by comparing peptide-stimulated wells against reference wells and other culture wells. An FDR below 0.05, an odds ratio above 5, and a productive frequency above 0.1% in at least two of three replicate wells were required for clones to be considered positive. Cross-reactive clonotypes were defined as significantly expanded in both SARS-CoV-2 spike wells and at least one common cold coronavirus spike condition. Levenshtein distances (stringdist) and unrooted phylogenetic trees (ape) in R version 3.6.1 were used to assess CDR3 homology. TCRdb's own reprocessing of the public reads used fastp at Q25 and MiXCR and kept productive beta chains. Rows with one shared CDR3 protein collapse into an entry with the most common genes and DNA. These V and J calls rely on TCRdb rather than the paper's analysis. For this sample there are around 6,000 distinct CDR3 sequences; around 50% appear just once. More than 20% of the sample comes from the top ten.

V is reduced by 6 bases and J by 6 bases, leaving a spacing of 15 bases between them. The CDR3, from cysteine to phenylalanine, totals 14 residues. Of all the DNA, just the CDR3 is kept, 42 bases in frame from base 1. The germline V gene (reference sequence) yields DFQATT for CDR1 and SNEGSKA for CDR2. This TCR was recovered from a human donor in good health. The sample taken for sequencing was CD4+ T cells from blood, cultured in vitro. The V and J segments used are TRBV20-1 and TRBJ1-6; TRBD1 is a weak D gene call, 6 bases matching. The DNA reads as follows: TGCAGTGCAAGGGCTGGAGGGGGTAATTCACCCCTCCACTTT. This sequence encodes CSARAGGGNSPLHF.